Following are 18 T cell receptor beta chains from one sample sequenced in a study of Graves' ophthalmopathy and Graves' hyperthyroidism. Using RNA transcripts, the TCR beta CDR3 regions were amplified. The authors performed first-round RT-PCR with HTBI primers and then a second-round multiplex PCR. TCRdb reprocessed the multiplex PCR reads via MiXCR and lists one record per CDR3 protein. The table lists about 400,000 distinct CDR3 sequences, about a sixth of them singletons. Sequenced input: peripheral blood. These receptors came from a young woman with Graves' ophthalmopathy.

This clonotype occurred many times. This chain connects TRBV4-1 to TRBJ1-2, with D uncertain. The V end lost 1 base, the J end lost 6 bases, and 9 bases lay between the germline ends. Germline V lookup: CDR1 MGHRA, CDR2 YSYEKL. The CDR3 loop spans 13 amino acids. The CDR3 loop is CASSQAQANGYTF. CDR3 coding DNA: TGCGCCAGCAGCCAAGCTCAGGCCAATGGCTACACCTTC.

This clonotype was found once. The chain couples TRBV2 to TRBJ2-7; D is possibly TRBD1 (6 bases). Germline values: CDR1 SNHLY, CDR2 FYNNEI. The CDR3 has 16 residues. V lost 5 bases to trimming and J lost 3 bases, with 20 bases between them. CDR3 DNA sequence: TGTGCCAGCAGTCCAACCCGTGGACAGTCTTACTACGAGCAGTACTTC. It specifies CASSPTRGQSYYEQYF.

Many counts were recorded for this clonotype. The chain has TRBV7-9 and TRBJ1-1; D remains unclear. The CDR3 loop spans 15 amino acids. Trimming shortened V by 0 bases and J by 8 bases, and 16 bases separated the two germline ends. CDR1 SEHNR and CDR2 FQNEAQ come from the germline V gene (reference sequence). For the CDR3, the DNA is TGTGCCAGCAGCTTAGCGTCTACTCCCCACGCAGAAGCTTTCTTT. Translated, it gives CASSLASTPHAEAFF.

This clonotype appeared many times. CDR3 nucleotide sequence: TGTGCCAGCAGCGGCCGGGTCCGGGTCCCCCGGGAGACCCAGTACTTC. Its translation is CASSGRVRVPRETQYF. This chain connects TRBV9 to TRBJ2-5; no firm D call. With 3 bases removed from V and 5 bases from J, the gap between germline ends came to 20 bases. Germline CDR1 SGDLS, CDR2 YYNGEE. The CDR3 is made up of 16 amino acids.

This clonotype has at least ten counts. The J gene is TRBJ1-5, the V gene TRBV20-1; maybe TRBD1 (6 bases). The germline gives CDR1 DFQATT, CDR2 SNEGSKA (reference sequence). The ends were cut back, 6 bases at V and 2 bases at J, with 17 bases in the middle. The CDR3 is 15 residues long. This chain's CDR3 is CSAGPGVEGNQPQHF. The CDR3 region has the DNA TGCAGTGCCGGACCAGGGGTTGAGGGCAATCAGCCCCAGCATTTT.

This clonotype appeared a few times. The CDR3 DNA follows: TGTGCCAGCAGCTTGATCGAAGGCTCCTACGAGCAGTACTTC. As protein: CASSLIEGSYEQYF. This chain joins TRBV5-5 and TRBJ2-7; the D is unclear. The CDR3 runs 14 residues. Per the germline V gene, CDR1 is SGHKS and CDR2 is YYEKEE (reference sequence). Trimming removed 1 base at V and 0 bases at J, with 8 bases between.

This clonotype was seen at least ten times. The rearrangement joins TRBV6-1 to TRBJ2-2, with no clear D. V was clipped by 1 base and J by 0 bases, with 12 bases between them. Germline CDR1 is MNHNS and CDR2 is SASEGT. CDR3 length equals 17 residues. CDR3 loop: CASSEVRIYSNTGELFF. Here the CDR3 DNA reads TGTGCCAGCAGTGAAGTAAGGATCTATTCGAACACCGGGGAGCTGTTTTTT.

This clonotype was found many times. The rearrangement joins TRBV6-5 to TRBJ2-6, with unresolved D. The CDR3 has 15 amino acids. Looked up from germline, CDR1 is MNHEY and CDR2 is SVGAGI. V was cut by 2 bases and J by 3 bases, with 8 bases left in between. CDR3 region: CASSYPVGGANVLTF. The CDR3 DNA reads as TGTGCCAGCAGTTACCCGGTGGGTGGGGCCAACGTCCTGACTTTC.

There are many counts of this clonotype. CDR3 in amino acids: CASSYELAGRDTQYF. CDR3 bases: TGTGCCAGCAGTTATGAGCTAGCGGGGAGAGATACGCAGTATTTT. The J gene is TRBJ2-3, the V gene TRBV6-2 or TRBV6-3, with 9 bases aligning to TRBD2. V lost 3 bases and J lost 5; bases outside the gene matches: 6. This CDR3 is built from 15 residues. Germline V gene lookup returns CDR1 MNHEY and CDR2 SVGEGT.

There are a few counts of this clonotype. The chain carries TRBV6-5 and TRBJ2-7, with TRBD2 as a possible D gene (7 bases). Germline V gene sequence: CDR1 MNHEY, CDR2 SVGAGI. This CDR3 comprises 16 residues. Trimming shortened V by 7 bases and J by 3 bases, and 22 bases separated the two germline ends. The CDR3 DNA reads as TGTGCCAGCAACCAAAGGGGAGGGGGACGGAACTACGAGCAGTACTTC. Translating it yields CASNQRGGGRNYEQYF.

The table lists this clonotype with a few counts. The genes are TRBV10-3 and TRBJ2-5, with a tentative D call TRBD1 (6 bases). Germline loops: CDR1 ENHRY, CDR2 SYGVKD. The ends were cut back, 6 bases at V and 1 base at J, with 12 bases in the middle. The CDR3 contains 14 residues. This CDR3 is CAISPGQTQETQYF. DNA for the CDR3: TGTGCCATCAGCCCTGGACAGACCCAAGAGACCCAGTACTTC.

The rearrangement uses TRBV10-3 and TRBJ1-5; 8 positions match TRBD1. This CDR3 has 14 amino acids. The ends lost 6 bases at V and 4 bases at J; junction bases unmatched: 5. The germline V gene has CDR1 ENHRY and CDR2 SYGVKD. DNA for the CDR3: TGTGCCATCAGCATGACAGGGGAGAATCAGCCCCAGCATTTT. Translating gives CAISMTGENQPQHF.

This clonotype was seen ten or more times. The rearrangement uses TRBV28 and TRBJ2-5; no clear D gene. V lost 6 bases and J 4 bases, leaving 18 bases between the germline ends. Germline V gene sequence: CDR1 MDHEN, CDR2 SYDVKM. The CDR3 covers 15 residues. The CDR3 reads CASSSISVKGETQYF. The CDR3 coding sequence is TGTGCCAGCAGCTCGATCAGCGTTAAGGGAGAGACCCAGTACTTC.

The table lists this clonotype with many counts. The chain carries TRBV5-1 and TRBJ2-7; the match to TRBD1 covers 7 bases. Germline V gene lookup returns CDR1 SGHRS and CDR2 YFSETQ. CDR3 size: 14 residues. The J segment lost 6 bases and the V segment lost 4 bases, leaving 10 bases of the junction unmatched. CDR3 amino acids: CASSHTTGQIEQYF. CDR3 DNA sequence: TGCGCCAGCAGCCACACGACAGGGCAGATCGAGCAGTACTTC.

The chain couples TRBV11-1 to TRBJ2-2; possibly TRBD1 for D (5 bases). CDR3 length: 16 residues. Between the trimmed V and J ends, which lost 6 bases and 1 base, there was a span of 15 bases. Germline V gene sequence: CDR1 SGHAT, CDR2 FQDESV (reference sequence). CDR3 bases: TGTGCCAGCAGTTACTCTTCAGGGCTGAACACCGGGGAGCTGTTTTTT. As protein: CASSYSSGLNTGELFF. The variable domain in full, with the rest retrieved from reference TRBV11-1 and TRBJ2-2, is EAEVAQSPRYKITEKSQAVAFWCDPISGHATLYWYRQILGQGPELLVQFQDESVVDDSQLPKDRFSAERLKGVDSTLKIQPAELGDSAMYLCASSYSSGLNTGELFFGEGSRLTVL.

This clonotype was recorded at least ten times. The chain carries TRBV27 and TRBJ2-2; possibly TRBD1 for D (7 bases). This CDR3 contains 15 residues. V was trimmed by 6 bases and J by 3 bases, leaving 14 bases between them. Germline V CDR1 and CDR2: MNHEY, SMNVEV (reference sequence). The CDR3 protein is CASRQGGSYTGELFF. The CDR3 DNA sequence: TGTGCCAGCAGGCAGGGGGGATCCTACACCGGGGAGCTGTTTTTT.

In its sample, this clonotype was seen many times. At one boundary the junction diverges from the germline segment, which might be a read error. The rearrangement uses TRBV5-5 and TRBJ1-6; the D is unclear. Looked up from germline, CDR1 is SGHKS and CDR2 is YYEKEE (reference sequence). CDR3 size: 14 residues. This CDR3 reads CASSTGKYNSSLHF. CDR3 nucleotides: TGTGCCAGCAGCACTGGGAAGTATAATTCATCCCTCCACTTT.

This clonotype was picked up a small number of times. The chain joins TRBV12-3 or TRBV12-4 to TRBJ1-2; the match to TRBD1 covers 7 bases. V lost 7 bases, J lost 8 bases, and 10 bases stayed unmatched. The CDR3 is made up of 13 amino acids. CDR3 region: CASTRQGSGGYTF. The CDR3 coding sequence is TGTGCCAGCACCCGACAGGGTTCGGGGGGCTACACCTTC.